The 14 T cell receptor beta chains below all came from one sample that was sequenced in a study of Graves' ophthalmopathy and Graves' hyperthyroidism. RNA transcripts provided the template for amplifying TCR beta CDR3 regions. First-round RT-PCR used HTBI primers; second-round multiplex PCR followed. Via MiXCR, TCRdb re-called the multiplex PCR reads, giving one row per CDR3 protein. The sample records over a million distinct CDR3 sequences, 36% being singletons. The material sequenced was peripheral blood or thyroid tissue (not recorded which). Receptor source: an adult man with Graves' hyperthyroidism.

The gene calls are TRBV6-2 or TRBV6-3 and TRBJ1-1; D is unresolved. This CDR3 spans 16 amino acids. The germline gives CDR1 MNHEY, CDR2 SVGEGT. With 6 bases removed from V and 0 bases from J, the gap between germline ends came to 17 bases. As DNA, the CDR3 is TGTGCCAGCAGGCTGTTACAGTGGGCAGTGAACACTGAAGCTTTCTTT. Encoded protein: CASRLLQWAVNTEAFF.

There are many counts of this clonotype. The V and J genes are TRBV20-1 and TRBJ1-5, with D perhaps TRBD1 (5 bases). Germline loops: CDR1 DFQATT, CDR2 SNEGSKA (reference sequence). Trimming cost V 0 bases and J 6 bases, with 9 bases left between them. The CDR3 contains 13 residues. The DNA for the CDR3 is TGCAGTGCTAGAGAGGGGGGAGGTCAGCCCCAGCATTTT. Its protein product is CSAREGGGQPQHF.

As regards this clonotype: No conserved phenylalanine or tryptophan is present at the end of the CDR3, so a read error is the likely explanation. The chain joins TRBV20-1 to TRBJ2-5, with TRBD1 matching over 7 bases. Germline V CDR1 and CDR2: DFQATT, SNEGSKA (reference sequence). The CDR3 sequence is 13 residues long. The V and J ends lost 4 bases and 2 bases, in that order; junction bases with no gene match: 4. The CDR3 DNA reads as TGCAGTGCTACCAGGGACAGACAAGAGACCCAGTACTTA. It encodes CSATRDRQETQYL.

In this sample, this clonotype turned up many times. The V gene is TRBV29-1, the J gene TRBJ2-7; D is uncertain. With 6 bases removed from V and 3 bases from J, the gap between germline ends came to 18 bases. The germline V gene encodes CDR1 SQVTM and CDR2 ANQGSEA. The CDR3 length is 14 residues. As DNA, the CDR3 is TGCAGCGTCACGACTCCGGCAGGCGGCTACGAGCAGTACTTC. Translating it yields CSVTTPAGGYEQYF.

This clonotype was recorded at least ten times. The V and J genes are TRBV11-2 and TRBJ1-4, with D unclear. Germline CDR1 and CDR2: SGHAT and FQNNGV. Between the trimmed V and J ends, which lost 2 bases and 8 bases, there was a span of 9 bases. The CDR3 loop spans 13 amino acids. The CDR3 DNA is TGTGCCAGCAGCTTAACAGAGAACGAAAAACTGTTTTTT. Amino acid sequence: CASSLTENEKLFF.

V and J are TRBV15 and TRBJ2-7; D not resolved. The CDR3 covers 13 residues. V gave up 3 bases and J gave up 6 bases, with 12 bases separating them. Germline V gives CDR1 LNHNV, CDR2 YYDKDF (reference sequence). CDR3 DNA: TGTGCCACCAGCAGTCGACCCGGACGCGAGCAGTACTTC. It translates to CATSSRPGREQYF.

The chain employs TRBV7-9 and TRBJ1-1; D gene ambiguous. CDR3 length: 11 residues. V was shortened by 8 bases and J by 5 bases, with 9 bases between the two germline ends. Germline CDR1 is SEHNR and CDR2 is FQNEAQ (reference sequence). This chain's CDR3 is CASLEVTEAFF. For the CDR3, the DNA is TGTGCCAGCCTCGAGGTAACTGAAGCTTTCTTT.

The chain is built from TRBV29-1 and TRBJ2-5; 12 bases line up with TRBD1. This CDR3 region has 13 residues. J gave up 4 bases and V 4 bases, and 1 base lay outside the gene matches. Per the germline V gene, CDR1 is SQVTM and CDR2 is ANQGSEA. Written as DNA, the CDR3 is TGCAGCGTTGGGGGACAGGGGGCAGAGACCCAGTACTTC. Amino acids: CSVGGQGAETQYF.

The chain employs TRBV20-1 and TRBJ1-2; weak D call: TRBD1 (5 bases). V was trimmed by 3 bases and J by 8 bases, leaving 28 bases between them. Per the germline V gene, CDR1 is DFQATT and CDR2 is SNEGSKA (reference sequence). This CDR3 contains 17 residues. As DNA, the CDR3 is TGCAGTGCTAGTCTCCCGACAGAGGAGTGGTCGACGGGGGGCTACACCTTC. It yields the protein CSASLPTEEWSTGGYTF.

The DNA of the CDR3 is TGTGCCAGCAGCCCCCTCAGCGTGAGCTATGGCTACACCTTC. It encodes CASSPLSVSYGYTF. The rearrangement joins TRBV5-6 to TRBJ1-2, with unresolved D. Germline CDR1 and CDR2: SGHDT and YYEEEE. The CDR3 has 14 residues. Trimming took 4 bases from V and 4 from J, leaving 14 bases between them.

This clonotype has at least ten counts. This CDR3 reads CASSFGGPGQPQHF. Written as DNA, the CDR3 is TGTGCCAGCAGCTTTGGGGGTCCGGGTCAGCCCCAGCATTTT. The V and J genes are TRBV7-9 and TRBJ1-5; tentatively, D is TRBD1 (5 bases). V was cut by 3 bases and J by 6 bases, with 12 bases left in between. This CDR3 contains 14 residues. Per germline, CDR1 SEHNR and CDR2 FQNEAQ (reference sequence).

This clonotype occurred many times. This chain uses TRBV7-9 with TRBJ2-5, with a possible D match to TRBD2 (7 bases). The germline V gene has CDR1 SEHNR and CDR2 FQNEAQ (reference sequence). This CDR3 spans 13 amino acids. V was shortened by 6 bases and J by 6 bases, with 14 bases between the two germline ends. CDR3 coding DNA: TGTGCCAGCAGGCCGGGGGGCGGGAAGACCCAGTACTTC. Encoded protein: CASRPGGGKTQYF.

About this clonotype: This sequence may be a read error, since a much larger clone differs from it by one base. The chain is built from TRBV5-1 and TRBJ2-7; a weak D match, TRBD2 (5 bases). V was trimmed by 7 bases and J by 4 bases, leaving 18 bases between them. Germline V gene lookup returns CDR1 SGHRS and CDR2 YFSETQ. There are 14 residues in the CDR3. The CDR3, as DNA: TGCGCCAGCGCCCTCGACCCGCCGGGATACGAGCAGTACTTC. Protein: CASALDPPGYEQYF.

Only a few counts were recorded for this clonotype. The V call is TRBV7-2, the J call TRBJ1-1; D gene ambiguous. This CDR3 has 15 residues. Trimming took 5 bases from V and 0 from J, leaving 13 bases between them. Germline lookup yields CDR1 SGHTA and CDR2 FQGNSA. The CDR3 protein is CASSPLAGMNTEAFF. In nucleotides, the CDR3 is TGTGCCAGCAGCCCCCTTGCGGGGATGAACACTGAAGCTTTCTTT.